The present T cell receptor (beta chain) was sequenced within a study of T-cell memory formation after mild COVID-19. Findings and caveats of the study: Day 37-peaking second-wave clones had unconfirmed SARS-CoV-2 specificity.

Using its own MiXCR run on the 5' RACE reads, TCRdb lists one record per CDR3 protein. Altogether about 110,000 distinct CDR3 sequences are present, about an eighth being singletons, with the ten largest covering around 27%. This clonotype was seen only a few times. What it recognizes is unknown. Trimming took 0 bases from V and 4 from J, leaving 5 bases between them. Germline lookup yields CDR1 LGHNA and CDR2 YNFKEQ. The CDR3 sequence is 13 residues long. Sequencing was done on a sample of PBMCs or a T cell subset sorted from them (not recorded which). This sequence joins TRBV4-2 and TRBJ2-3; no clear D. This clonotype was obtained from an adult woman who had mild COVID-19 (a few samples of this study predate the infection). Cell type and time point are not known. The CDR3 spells CASSQDPADTQYF. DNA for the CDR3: TGTGCCAGCAGCCAAGATCCAGCAGATACGCAGTATTTT.